A selection of T cell receptor beta chains follows, all from one sample in a study of cytomegalovirus exposure and HLA in healthy donors. Clones were read by immunoSEQ multiplex PCR, and TCRdb kept only the in-frame ones, dropping some. The sample consists of about 140,000 clones, roughly three quarters of them appearing once. Sample: PBMCs. These receptors came from a woman aged 45 to 65 in good health and CMV-seronegative. The CDR3 runs from the conserved cysteine through the conserved F or W. A D gene is named only where the DNA matches it firmly. Not all rows give a size; the values are once, few, many and, for expanded clones, a class.

j_call d_call cdr3_length clone_size v_call cdr3_nt cdr3_aa
TRBJ2-5 TRBD2 14 NA TRBV6-5 TGTGCCAGCAGCGGACTAGCGGGGGGAGAGACCCAGTACTTC CASSGLAGGETQYF
TRBJ2-7 NA 14 NA TRBV4-2 TGTGCCAGCAGCCAAGAGCGACACCTCTACGAGCAGTACTTC CASSQERHLYEQYF
TRBJ1-6 NA 15 NA TRBV5-6 TGTGCCAGCAGCTTGGGGGCTTTCGAAAATTCACCCCTCCACTTT CASSLGAFENSPLHF
TRBJ1-4 NA 15 NA TRBV2 TGTGCCAGCAGCCAGGAGGGCCATGAGGGGGAAAAACTGTTTTTT CASSQEGHEGEKLFF
TRBJ2-5 NA 15 once TRBV5-6 TGTGCCAGCAGCTCTGCGCGGGAATTCCAAGAGACCCAGTACTTC CASSSAREFQETQYF
TRBJ1-1 NA 12 NA TRBV30 TGTGCCTGGAACGAGGGCCCCACTGAAGCTTTCTTT CAWNEGPTEAFF
TRBJ2-2 NA 17 NA TRBV5-1 TGCGCCAGCAGCTCTCCTAGTGGCAAGGCTAGCACCGGGGAGCTGTTTTTT CASSSPSGKASTGELFF
TRBJ1-1 NA 13 once TRBV7-3 TGTGCCAGCAGCTCCCTTCCGGGGACTGAAGCTTTCTTT CASSSLPGTEAFF
TRBJ1-2 NA 18 NA TRBV15 TGTGCCACCAGCAGAGATGGGACCGACAGGCTTCCTAACTATGGCTACACCTTC CATSRDGTDRLPNYGYTF
TRBJ1-2 NA 13 few TRBV29-1 TGCAGCGTTCCTGGGCAGGGGAGCTATGGCTACACCTTC CSVPGQGSYGYTF
TRBJ2-7 TRBD2 16 NA TRBV5-4 TGTGCCAGCAGCTTGGAACTAGCGGACGACTTGGGGGAGCAGTACTTC CASSLELADDLGEQYF
TRBJ2-3 TRBD2 18 few TRBV5-4 TGTGCCAGCAGCCCACGACTAGCGGGGGGGTCCAGCGCAGATACGCAGTATTTT CASSPRLAGGSSADTQYF
TRBJ1-6 NA 14 NA TRBV2 TGTGCCAGCAGTGAACTACGGGGGGGCTCACCCCTCCACTTT CASSELRGGSPLHF
TRBJ2-5 NA 12 once TRBV7-2 TGTGCCAGCAGCGAGAACCAAGAGACCCAGTACTTC CASSENQETQYF
TRBJ2-1 NA 15 NA TRBV2 TGTGCCAGCAAGGTATTGGGGAGCGCCTACAATGAGCAGTTCTTC CASKVLGSAYNEQFF
TRBJ1-6 NA 15 NA TRBV6-5 TGTGCCAGCAGTCCGAGAGGGTCCATGGTGTCACCCCTCCACTTT CASSPRGSMVSPLHF
TRBJ2-4 TRBD1 17 NA TRBV5-1 TGCGCCAGCAGCTCCGGGACAGGAACTAAGGCCAAAAACATTCAGTACTTC CASSSGTGTKAKNIQYF
TRBJ2-7 NA 14 NA TRBV5-1 TGCGCCAGCAGCTTAGACAGGAATAACTACGAGCAGTACTTC CASSLDRNNYEQYF
TRBJ1-2 TRBD1 14 NA TRBV5-1 TGCGCCAGCAGTCGGGACAGGCTTAACTATGGCTACACCTTC CASSRDRLNYGYTF
TRBJ2-5 NA 16 NA TRBV4-1 TGCGCCAGCAGCCAAGATGGTGGGCGATTCGCCAAGACCCAGTACTTC CASSQDGGRFAKTQYF
TRBJ1-4 TRBD1 15 NA TRBV9 TGTGCCAGCAGCGACACAGGGGGGACTAATGAAAAACTGTTTTTT CASSDTGGTNEKLFF
TRBJ1-1 NA 14 NA TRBV28 TGTGCCAGCGCATACATGACAGGAGGAACTGAAGCTTTCTTT CASAYMTGGTEAFF
TRBJ2-7 TRBD2 15 NA TRBV5-1 TGCGCCAGCAGCTCAGAAGCGGGGGTTTTTAACGAGCAGTACTTC CASSSEAGVFNEQYF
TRBJ2-3 TRBD1 14 NA TRBV2 TGTGCCAGCAGGCCAGGGGGTCCTACAGATACGCAGTATTTT CASRPGGPTDTQYF
TRBJ2-5 TRBD2 14 NA TRBV7-6 TGTGCCAGCAGCTTAGCGACGGGGGGAGAGACCCAGTACTTC CASSLATGGETQYF
TRBJ2-7 NA 15 NA TRBV7-2 TGTGCCAGCAGCTTAGGTGGGCTGATGACCTACGAGCAGTACTTC CASSLGGLMTYEQYF
TRBJ1-4 TRBD1 15 NA TRBV27 TGTGCCAGCAGTTCCCACAGGGGAGAGGATGAAAAACTGTTTTTT CASSSHRGEDEKLFF
TRBJ1-5 TRBD1 15 NA TRBV6-6 TGTGCCAGCAAAGACGGGACAGCAGGCAATCAGCCCCAGCATTTT CASKDGTAGNQPQHF
TRBJ2-7 NA 14 NA TRBV7-6 TGTGCCAGCAGCCCCCAGGCAGGGTCCTATGAGCAGTACTTC CASSPQAGSYEQYF
TRBJ2-3 TRBD2 18 few TRBV25-1 TGTGCCAGCAGTACCACTAGCGGGGGGCTTCTACCCTCAGATACGCAGTATTTT CASSTTSGGLLPSDTQYF
TRBJ2-5 TRBD2 13 NA TRBV30 TGTGCCTGGAGTCTGGCGGGAGGAGAGACCCAGTACTTC CAWSLAGGETQYF
TRBJ2-7 NA 14 NA TRBV7-6 TGTGCCAGCAGCTTAGCTCAGGAGGGGTACGAGCAGTACTTC CASSLAQEGYEQYF
TRBJ2-5 TRBD2 17 NA TRBV5-1 TGCGCCAGCAGCTTGGGGACTAGCGGGGGAGGTCAAGAGACCCAGTACTTC CASSLGTSGGGQETQYF
TRBJ1-2 TRBD1 17 NA TRBV5-1 TGCGCCAGCAGCCCCGGGACAGGGGAAACAGGGAGCTATGGCTACACCTTC CASSPGTGETGSYGYTF
TRBJ1-2 TRBD1 12 NA TRBV7-3 TGTGCCAGCAGCGCAGGGGGCTATGGCTACACCTTC CASSAGGYGYTF
TRBJ2-5 TRBD2 16 NA TRBV25-1 TGTGCCAGCACCGACTTGGAGCGGGGGGGCTTTGAGACCCAGTACTTC CASTDLERGGFETQYF
TRBJ1-1 NA 13 once TRBV7-9 TGTGCCAGCAGCTTTTCCGTCGACACTGAAGCTTTCTTT CASSFSVDTEAFF
TRBJ2-7 NA 15 NA TRBV27 TGTGCCAGCAGTCCACTTGGGGAGGTCACCTACGAGCAGTACTTC CASSPLGEVTYEQYF
TRBJ2-7 TRBD1 14 NA TRBV5-6 TGTGCCAGCAGCTTACCGGGACAGACATACGAGCAGTACTTC CASSLPGQTYEQYF
TRBJ2-7 NA 14 NA TRBV2 TGTGCCAGCAGTGAAGCGGTTGGAGGGAACGAGCAGTACTTC CASSEAVGGNEQYF
TRBJ2-1 NA 13 NA TRBV6-4 TGTGCCAGCGGGGAGAAATATTACAATGAGCAGTTCTTC CASGEKYYNEQFF
TRBJ2-7 NA 14 NA TRBV7-2 TGTGCCAGCAGCCTCGAACTGGTTTCCTACGAGCAGTACTTC CASSLELVSYEQYF
TRBJ2-1 TRBD1 14 NA TRBV7-8 TGTGCCAGCAGCGAGGGGGACAGGGTTAGTGAGCAGTTCTTC CASSEGDRVSEQFF